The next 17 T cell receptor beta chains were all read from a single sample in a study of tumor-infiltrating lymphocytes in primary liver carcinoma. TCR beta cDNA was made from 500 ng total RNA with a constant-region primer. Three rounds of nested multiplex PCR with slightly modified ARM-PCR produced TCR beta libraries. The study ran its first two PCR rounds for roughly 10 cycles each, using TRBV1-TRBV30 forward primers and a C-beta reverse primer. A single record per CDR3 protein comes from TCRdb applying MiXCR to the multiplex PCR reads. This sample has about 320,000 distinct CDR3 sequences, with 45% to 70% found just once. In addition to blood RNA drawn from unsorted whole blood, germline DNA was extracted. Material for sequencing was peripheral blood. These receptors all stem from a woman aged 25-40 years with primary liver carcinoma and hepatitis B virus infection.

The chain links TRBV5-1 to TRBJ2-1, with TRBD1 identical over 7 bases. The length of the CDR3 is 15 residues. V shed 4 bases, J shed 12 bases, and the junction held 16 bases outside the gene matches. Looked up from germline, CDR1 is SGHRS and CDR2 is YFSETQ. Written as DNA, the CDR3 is TGCGCCAGCAGCCCCCTCAGCCAGGGGGTTGGTGTGCAGTTCTTC. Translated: CASSPLSQGVGVQFF.

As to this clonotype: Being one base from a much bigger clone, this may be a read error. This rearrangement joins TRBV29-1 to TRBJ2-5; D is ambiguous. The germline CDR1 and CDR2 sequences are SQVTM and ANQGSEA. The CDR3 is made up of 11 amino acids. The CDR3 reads CSVDYLQTHYF. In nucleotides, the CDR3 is TGCAGCGTTGACTATTTACAGACCCATTACTTC.

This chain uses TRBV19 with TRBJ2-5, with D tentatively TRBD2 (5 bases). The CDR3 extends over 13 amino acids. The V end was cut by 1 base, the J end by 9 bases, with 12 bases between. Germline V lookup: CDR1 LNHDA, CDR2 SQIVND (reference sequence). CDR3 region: CASSIAWERAQYF. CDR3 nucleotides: TGTGCCAGTAGTATAGCGTGGGAGAGGGCCCAGTACTTC.

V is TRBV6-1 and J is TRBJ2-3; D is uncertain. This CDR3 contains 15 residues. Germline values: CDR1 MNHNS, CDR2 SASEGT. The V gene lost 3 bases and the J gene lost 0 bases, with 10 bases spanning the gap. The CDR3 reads CASSDPGVSTDTQYF. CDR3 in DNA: TGTGCCAGCAGTGATCCCGGTGTTAGCACAGATACGCAGTATTTT.

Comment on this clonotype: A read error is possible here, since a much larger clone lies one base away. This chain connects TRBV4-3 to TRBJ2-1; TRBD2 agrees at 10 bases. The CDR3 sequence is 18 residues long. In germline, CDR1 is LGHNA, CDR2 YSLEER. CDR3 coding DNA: TGCGCCAGAAGCCAAAACGGACTAGCGGCAAGCTCCTACAATGAGCAGTTCTTC. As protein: CARSQNGLAASSYNEQFF.

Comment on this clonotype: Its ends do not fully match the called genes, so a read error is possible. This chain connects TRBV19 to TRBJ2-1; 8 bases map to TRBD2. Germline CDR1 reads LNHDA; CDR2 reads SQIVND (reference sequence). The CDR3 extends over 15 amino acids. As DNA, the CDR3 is TGTACCAGTAGTGTAGCGGGAAGCTCCTACAATGAGCAGTTCTTC. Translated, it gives CTSSVAGSSYNEQFF.

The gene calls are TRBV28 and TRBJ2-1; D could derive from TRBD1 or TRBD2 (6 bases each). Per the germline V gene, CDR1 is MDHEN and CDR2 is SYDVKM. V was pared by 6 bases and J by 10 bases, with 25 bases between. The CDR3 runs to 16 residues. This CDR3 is CASRRRVGAGKTEQFF. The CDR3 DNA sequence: TGTGCCAGCAGGCGGAGGGTGGGGGCAGGGAAAACGGAGCAGTTCTTC.

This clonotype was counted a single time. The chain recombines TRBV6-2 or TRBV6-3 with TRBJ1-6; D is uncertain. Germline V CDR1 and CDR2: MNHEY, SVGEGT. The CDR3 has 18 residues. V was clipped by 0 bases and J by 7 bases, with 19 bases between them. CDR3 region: CASSYSTVEGGTNSPLHF. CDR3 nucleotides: TGTGCCAGCAGTTACTCGACCGTGGAGGGCGGCACGAATTCACCCCTCCACTTT.

As DNA, the CDR3 is TGCAGCGTTGAGGTAGCGGGAGGGTGGGCAGATACGCAGTATTTT. Translation gives CSVEVAGGWADTQYF. The chain recombines TRBV29-1 with TRBJ2-3; 11 bases match TRBD2. This CDR3 contains 15 residues. V lost 3 bases, J lost 4 bases, and 6 bases stayed unmatched. In germline, CDR1 is SQVTM, CDR2 ANQGSEA.

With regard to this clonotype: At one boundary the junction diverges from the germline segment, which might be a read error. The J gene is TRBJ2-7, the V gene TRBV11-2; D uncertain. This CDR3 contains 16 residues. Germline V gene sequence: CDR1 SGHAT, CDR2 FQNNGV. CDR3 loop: CASSCIEAIEAGEQYF. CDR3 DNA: TGTGCTAGCAGCTGTATTGAAGCGATCGAGGCTGGCGAGCAGTACTTC.

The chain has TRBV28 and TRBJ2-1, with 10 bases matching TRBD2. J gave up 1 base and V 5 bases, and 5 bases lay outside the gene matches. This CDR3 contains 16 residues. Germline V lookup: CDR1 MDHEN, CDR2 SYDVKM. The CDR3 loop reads CASSTAGGTSYNEQFF. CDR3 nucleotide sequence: TGTGCCAGCAGTACAGCGGGAGGGACGTCCTACAATGAGCAGTTCTTC.

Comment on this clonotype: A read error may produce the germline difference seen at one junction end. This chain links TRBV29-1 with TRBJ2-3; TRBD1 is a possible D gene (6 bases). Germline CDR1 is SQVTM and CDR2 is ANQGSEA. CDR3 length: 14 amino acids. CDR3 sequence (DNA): TGCAGCCTTCCTTCGACAGGATACACAGATACGCGGTATTTT. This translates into CSLPSTGYTDTRYF.

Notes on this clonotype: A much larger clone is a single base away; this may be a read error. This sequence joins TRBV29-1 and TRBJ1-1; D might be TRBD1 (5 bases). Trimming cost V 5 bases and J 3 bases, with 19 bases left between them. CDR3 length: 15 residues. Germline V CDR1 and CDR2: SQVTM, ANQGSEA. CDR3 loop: CSVIPYQGGHTEAFF. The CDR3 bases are TGCAGCGTTATCCCTTATCAGGGTGGCCACACTGAAGCTTTCTTT.

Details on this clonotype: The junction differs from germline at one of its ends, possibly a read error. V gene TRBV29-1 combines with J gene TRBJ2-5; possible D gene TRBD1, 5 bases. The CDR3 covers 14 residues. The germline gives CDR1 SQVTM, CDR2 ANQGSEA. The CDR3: CSAGTTGFQETQYF. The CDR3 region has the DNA TGCAGCGCTGGTACTACAGGTTTCCAAGAGACCCAATACTTC.

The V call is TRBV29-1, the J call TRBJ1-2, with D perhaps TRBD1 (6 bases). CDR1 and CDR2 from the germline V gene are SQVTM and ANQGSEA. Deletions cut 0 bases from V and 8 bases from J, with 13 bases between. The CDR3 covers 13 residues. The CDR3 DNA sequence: TGCAGCGTTGAAGAAGACTGGGGGCTCGGCTACACCTTC. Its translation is CSVEEDWGLGYTF.

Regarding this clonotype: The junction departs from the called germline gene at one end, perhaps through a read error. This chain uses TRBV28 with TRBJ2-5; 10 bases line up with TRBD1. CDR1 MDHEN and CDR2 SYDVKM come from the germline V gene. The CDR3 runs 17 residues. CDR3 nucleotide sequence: TGCGCCAGCAGTTTGGATTCGGGACAGGGGAACTTGGAGACCCAGTACTTC. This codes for CASSLDSGQGNLETQYF.

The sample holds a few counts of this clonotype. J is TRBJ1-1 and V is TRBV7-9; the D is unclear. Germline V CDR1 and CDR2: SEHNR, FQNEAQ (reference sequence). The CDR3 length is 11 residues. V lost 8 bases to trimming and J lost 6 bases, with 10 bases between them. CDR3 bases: TGTGCCAGCTATGCGCTGGCTGAAGCTTTCTTT. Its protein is CASYALAEAFF.